This T cell receptor (beta chain) is drawn from a study of cytomegalovirus exposure and HLA in healthy donors (dated 2017 in TCRdb). Concerning the study at large: An earlier analysis of approximately 590 of the donors reported about 250 Gb of sequence data and about 100 million unique TCR beta sequences from some 180 million T cells. HLA typing covered class I and class II loci at four-digit resolution. The number of typed donors differed by locus: about 620-640 for A, B, C, DRB1 and DQB1; 500 to 550 for DQA1; roughly 600 for DPA1; and about 450 for DPB1. The study used immunosequencing to profile the T cell repertoires of 666 subjects and linked those repertoires to cytomegalovirus serostatus. Among some 400 genotyped donors of the cohort, an average of about 220,000 unique TCR beta nucleotide sequences was sequenced per donor, of which approximately 18% were non-productive. Rather than using new phenotypic data, the later analysis identified candidate immune exposures from TCR beta sequences and from how often those sequences occurred across donors. To predict cytomegalovirus infection status, the study combined high-throughput TCR immunosequencing, statistical association of individual TCRs with disease status, and machine learning. Roughly 290 gigabases of sequencing data and tens of millions of unique TCR sequences made up an early release that covered fewer than 650 HLA-typed donors. All discovery cohort repertoires had been generated using a single sequencing platform. Donor age, sex, ethnicity and CMV serostatus were compiled together with the repertoire data. An earlier analysis of more than 450 of the donors used high-throughput TCR beta sequencing to judge whether each TCR beta V gene segment behaved as functional or pseudogenic. A later genetic analysis used genome-wide SNP genotypes for about three fifths of the 666 donors, treating that subset as a discovery cohort. The genetic ancestry cluster associated with self-reported Caucasian donors included about 81% of the roughly 360 genotyped donors. A later analysis re-examined previously published TCR beta repertoires from just over 650 donors and added high-resolution HLA genotyping to investigate patterns of TCR occurrence. The study was designed to test whether signatures of past pathogen exposure could be identified by cataloging public T cell receptors. Because of strong linkage in the cohort, a handful of DR-DQ haplotypes were treated as single units for association and clustering. Along with the approximately 700-subject first cohort, a separate validation cohort of over a hundred different subjects was used. Broad study findings and their caveats: In a later analysis, some 18,000 TCR beta sequences were associated with specific HLA alleles at a false discovery rate of 0.05. In an earlier analysis of some 500 of the donors, most TCR beta V segments appeared in productive rearrangements about 87% or about 30% of the time, broadly matching IMGT annotations. Because HLA typing was unavailable for some donors at each locus, only the typed subset was used in association tests. A cluster of highly shared sequence variants was judged likely to be a technical artifact of the sequencing pipeline. Three of the identified cytomegalovirus-associated TCR beta chains were confirmed in vitro to be specific for cytomegalovirus antigens. Some IMGT-functional V segments, including TRBV6-2 and TRBV6-3, could not be told apart with the 87-base-pair reads, so those segments were excluded. Compared with equally common non-associated chains, HLA-associated TCR beta chains in a later analysis were more clonally expanded and had lower generation probabilities. According to a later analysis, most CMV-associated TCR beta chains appeared to be HLA-restricted, and the HLA associations seemed to be driven largely by CMV exposure. According to the authors, the approach could potentially be generalized to other disease states and immunological phenotypes. A later genetic analysis associated a missense DCLRE1C variant with V-gene and J-gene trimming of TCR beta chains, and an independent cohort replicated the association. When HLA alleles, especially DR and DQ, strongly co-occurred, TCR associations were difficult to assign to individual alleles. The cohort was sequenced for TCR beta chains only, and without alpha or paired-chain data the features that could be detected were limited. Because counts were too low, more than 15 rarely observed V segments, including chromosome 9 orphons, were excluded from the earlier analysis of fewer than 650 of the donors. Presence/absence analyses assumed roughly uniform sequencing depth across donors, an assumption that may not hold. While some public TCRs were present in many individuals, most TCR sequences turned up only very rarely across donors. A further reported finding was that TCR beta sequences accurately predicted the HLA-A and HLA-B alleles for most subjects in the first cohort. A later genetic analysis reported fewer N-insertions in productive TCRs among donors in an Asian-associated ancestry cluster than the roughly 620-donor mean. According to a later analysis, parvovirus B19, influenza, CMV and Epstein-Barr virus appeared linked to several top co-occurrence clusters. For the cohort, immune exposure information was limited to CMV serostatus. Correlated functional status among segregating V segments might reflect linkage disequilibrium, but an unknown experimental factor could not be ruled out. The classifier was reported to diagnose cytomegalovirus status with high specificity and sensitivity in both the original and validation cohorts. According to a later analysis, TCR association rates differed among HLA loci, with DRB1 alleles showing the most associated TCRs and HLA-C alleles showing the fewest. In the study, approximately 160 TCR beta chains were listed as associated with cytomegalovirus.

The germline V gene encodes CDR1 SGHDT and CDR2 YYEEEE. V and J are truncated by 4 bases and 3 bases respectively, leaving an intervening sequence of 7 bases. Taken from cysteine to phenylalanine, the CDR3 has 13 residues. Only the CDR3 DNA stays, 39 bases, in frame from base 1. In total, 500 to 700 healthy bone marrow donors made up the cohort. At the time of sampling, every cohort member was nominally healthy, though immune exposures that went unrecorded were likely present. The donor tested CMV seronegative, placing the donor among the approximately 400 seronegative members of the cohort. Every donor gave a peripheral blood sample, and the peripheral blood mononuclear cells from that sample were used for TCR beta sequencing. Genomic DNA was extracted from the blood cell samples with the Qiagen DNeasy Blood Extraction Kit. Library preparation used the immunoSEQ multiplex PCR assay. For the multiplex PCR, a mixture combining 60 forward primers for TCR Vbeta segments and 13 reverse primers for TCR Jbeta segments was used. A multiplex PCR assay on genomic DNA amplified the CDR3 region of rearranged TCR beta genes. On the Illumina HiSeq System, the amplified TCR beta libraries were sequenced as 87-base-pair reads. The study's own analysis went as follows. In a later analysis, tens of millions of unique TCR beta chains were counted across the approximately 670 repertoires, and roughly 11 million of these chains were shared by at least two donors. Raw reads were error-corrected and collapsed into unique sequences with a nearest-neighbor algorithm that merged closely related sequences to remove PCR and sequencing errors. CDR3 sequences were aligned to IMGT reference sequences to assign V, D and J gene segments. Each retained sequence needed at least a six-nucleotide match to both a V gene segment and a J gene segment. Rearrangements were classified as productive when the CDR3 lacked stop codons and remained in frame with V and J, and all other rearrangements were classified as non-productive. Following IMGT convention, CDR3 was defined as the stretch from the second conserved V-encoded cysteine to the conserved J-encoded phenylalanine. The earlier analysis of about 560 of the donors excluded any sequence lacking an unambiguous match to a single V gene segment. An earlier analysis of around 600 of the donors classified V segments as functional when productive rearrangements were above 56.7% and as segregating when the standard deviation between donors was above 5%. To diagnose cytomegalovirus status from the catalog of TCR beta chain sequences, a statistical classification framework was built. In a later analysis, V and J genes were assigned by comparing TCR nucleotide sequences against IMGT/GENE-DB human TR gene sequences. In a later analysis, CDR3 sequences and most-parsimonious VDJ recombination scenarios were assigned using the TCRdist pipeline. In a later analysis, each TCR beta chain was defined by its CDR3 amino acid sequence together with its V-gene family, and reads without a unique V-gene family were excluded. To address suspected cross-contamination and a sequencing artifact, a later analysis removed some 620 highly shared, low-generation-probability nucleotide sequences. A later analysis calculated a clonal expansion index for each public chain from normalized within-repertoire ranks of inferred template counts. In a later analysis, generation probabilities were computed with a VDJ recombination model fitted to out-of-frame rearrangements, and the resulting probabilities were checked against IGoR. In a later analysis, TCR-TCR, TCR-HLA and TCR-CMV co-occurrence was scored with hypergeometric tests, and a repertoire-size bias correction was applied to TCR pairs. False discovery rates were estimated in a later analysis by permuting HLA or CMV assignments 20 times. A later analysis grouped co-occurring TCRs with DBSCAN, adding TCRdist sequence similarity when clustering within HLA-allele-positive subsets. Repertoires with fewer than 30,000 or more than 120,000 public chains were left out of co-occurrence clustering, as were a handful of repertoires with anomalous nucleotide sharing. TCRdb re-hosts the immuneACCESS table, in-frame sequences only. Its copies lack some clones; in the studies checked, an unresolved V gene accounts for under half of them, and the cause for the rest is not known. V, J and clone size are taken as reported in that table, and D and trimming were inferred from the DNA itself. The sample has some 110,000 clones on record, nearly 85% of them singletons. The top ten hold approximately 6.1% of the sample.

Points on this clone: Its antigen is still unknown. No qualities accompany the bases; no much larger clone lies one base away.

The sequence joins TRBV5-6 to TRBJ2-2; the D gene cannot be resolved reliably. Sequenced material: PBMCs. This sequence originates from a man younger than 30 in good health and CMV-seronegative. The CDR3: CASSLQYTGELFF. The nucleotides read TGTGCCAGCAGCCTGCAGTACACCGGGGAGCTGTTTTTT.